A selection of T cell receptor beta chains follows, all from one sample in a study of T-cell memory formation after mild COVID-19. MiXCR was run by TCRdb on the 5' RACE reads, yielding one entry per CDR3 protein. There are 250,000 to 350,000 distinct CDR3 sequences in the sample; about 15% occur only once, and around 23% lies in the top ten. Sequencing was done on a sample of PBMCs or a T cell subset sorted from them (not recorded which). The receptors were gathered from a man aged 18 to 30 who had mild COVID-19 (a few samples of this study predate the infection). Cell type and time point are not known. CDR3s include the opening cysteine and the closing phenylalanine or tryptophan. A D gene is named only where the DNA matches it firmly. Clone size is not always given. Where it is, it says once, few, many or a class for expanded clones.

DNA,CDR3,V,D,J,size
TGTGCCAGCAGCCATTACACCTATAGCGGTAAAGGGGGGAGCACAGATACGCAGTATTTT,CASSHYTYSGKGGSTDTQYF,TRBV3-1,NA,TRBJ2-3,NA
TGCAGTGCTCCCTTACTAGCACTAGGCACAGATACGCAGTATTTT,CSAPLLALGTDTQYF,TRBV20-1,NA,TRBJ2-3,NA
TGCAGTGCTAGTTACAGCGGGGGGGCGGATACGCAGTATTTT,CSASYSGGADTQYF,TRBV20-1,TRBD2,TRBJ2-3,NA
TGTGCCAGCACCTCCGTTGGGGGGCACACCGGGGAGCTGTTTTTT,CASTSVGGHTGELFF,TRBV28,NA,TRBJ2-2,NA
TGTGCCAGCAGCCAAGCCGGGCCCCTCACAGATACGCAGTATTTT,CASSQAGPLTDTQYF,TRBV3-1,NA,TRBJ2-3,NA
TGTGCCAGCAGCCCGCGGGTGACCGCGAGGGGGGCCGGGGAGCTGTTTTTT,CASSPRVTARGAGELFF,TRBV9,NA,TRBJ2-2,NA
TGTGCCAGCAGCTCGAGAGCGCCAGATACGCAGTATTTT,CASSSRAPDTQYF,TRBV3-1,NA,TRBJ2-3,NA
TGTGCCAGCAGACTTGGACTAGCGGGGGAGTATGAGCAGTTCTTC,CASRLGLAGEYEQFF,TRBV6-2/TRBV6-3,TRBD2,TRBJ2-1,NA
TGTGCCAGCAGTCCCGAGGGGGATAGAGGGTCGGATTCACCCCTCCACTTT,CASSPEGDRGSDSPLHF,TRBV5-6,NA,TRBJ1-6,NA
TGTGCCAGCAGCACCGGGACAGGTCTTTCCTACAATGAGCAGTTCTTC,CASSTGTGLSYNEQFF,TRBV7-2,TRBD1,TRBJ2-1,few
TGCGCCAGCAGCCCCCTAGGGGGGATTGACGAGCAGTACTTC,CASSPLGGIDEQYF,TRBV5-1,NA,TRBJ2-7,few
TGCGCCAGCAGACTGGGGATGGCCTCAGTCGGATACACAGATACGCAGTATTTT,CASRLGMASVGYTDTQYF,TRBV5-1,NA,TRBJ2-3,NA
TGTGCCAGCAGCCAAGCCCCCCGGAGACTAGCGGGGGGCCGGAATACGCAGTATTTT,CASSQAPRRLAGGRNTQYF,TRBV14,TRBD2,TRBJ2-3,many
TGTGCCAGCTCACCTCTCCCAGGACAGGCGCCCCAGTACTTC,CASSPLPGQAPQYF,TRBV18,TRBD1,TRBJ2-5,NA
TGCGCCAGCAGCCGGGACAGGGTGGAGACCCAGTACTTC,CASSRDRVETQYF,TRBV18,TRBD1,TRBJ2-5,many
TGTGCCTGGAGGACCGCCCGGGTTGAGCAGTTCTTC,CAWRTARVEQFF,TRBV30,NA,TRBJ2-1,many
TGCAGTGCGCGACGCCTGGTCGGTCACAATCAGCCCCAGCATTTT,CSARRLVGHNQPQHF,TRBV20-1,NA,TRBJ1-5,few
TGCGCCAGCAGCCCAAGCGGGGGGGCTTTAGAAAACATTCAGTACTTC,CASSPSGGALENIQYF,TRBV5-1,TRBD2,TRBJ2-4,NA
TGTGCCAGCAGCCCTAGTTTTCGGGGCGGCTACACCTTC,CASSPSFRGGYTF,TRBV7-9,NA,TRBJ1-2,NA
TGTGCCACCGCCCGGGGGGTCCCCTACGAGCAGTACTTC,CATARGVPYEQYF,TRBV27,TRBD2,TRBJ2-7,NA
TGCGCCAGCAGCCAAGGGCAGGGTCCCTACAATGAGCAGTTCTTC,CASSQGQGPYNEQFF,TRBV4-1,NA,TRBJ2-1,NA
TGTGCCAGCAGTTCCTACAGGGAATTCCGGGAGACCCAGTACTTC,CASSSYREFRETQYF,TRBV12-3/TRBV12-4,NA,TRBJ2-5,few
TGTGCCAGCAGCTTACCGGGACCTGCCCAGACGTCGTACTTC,CASSLPGPAQTSYF,TRBV5-4,NA,TRBJ2-7,few
TGTGCCAGCAGCCCTGGGCATACCTCTGGCACAGATACGCAGTATTTT,CASSPGHTSGTDTQYF,TRBV7-2,NA,TRBJ2-3,many
TGTGCCAGCAGCCCAAGGGCAGGGTGTGAGCAGTTCTTC,CASSPRAGCEQFF,TRBV7-9,NA,TRBJ2-1,once
TGTGCCAGCAGTTTACCGGGGCGAGCCCAGCCCCAGCATTTT,CASSLPGRAQPQHF,TRBV6-7,NA,TRBJ1-5,few
TGTGCCAGCAGCCAAGTGAGGACAGAAGAAGCTTTCTTT,CASSQVRTEEAFF,TRBV4-2,NA,TRBJ1-1,few
TGTGCCATCAGTGAGCCCGCTGGAAGGATCCCCTATGGCTGCACCTTC,CAISEPAGRIPYGCTF,TRBV10-3,NA,TRBJ1-2,NA